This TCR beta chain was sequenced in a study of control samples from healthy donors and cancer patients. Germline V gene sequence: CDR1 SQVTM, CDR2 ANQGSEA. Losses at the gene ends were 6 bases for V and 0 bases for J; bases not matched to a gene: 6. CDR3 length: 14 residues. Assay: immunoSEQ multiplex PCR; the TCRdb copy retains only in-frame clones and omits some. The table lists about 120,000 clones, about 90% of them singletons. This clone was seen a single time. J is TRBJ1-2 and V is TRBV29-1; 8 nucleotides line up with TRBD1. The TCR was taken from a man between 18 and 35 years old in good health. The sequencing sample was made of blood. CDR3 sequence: CSVSTGATNYGYTF. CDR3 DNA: TGCAGCGTCTCGACAGGGGCCACTAACTATGGCTACACCTTC.